The 25 T cell receptor beta chains given below trace back to one sample, sequenced in a study of CD8+ T cells in alopecia areata. Extracted RNA was reverse transcribed into cDNA, the sequencing template. Here immunoSEQ multiplex PCR was the method, and the copy in TCRdb shows in-frame clones only, minus some. Of some 160,000 clones listed, less than 75% are singletons. Sample: CD8+ T cells sorted from blood. The receptor set was obtained from a human donor in good health.

The J gene is TRBJ2-7, the V gene TRBV4-1; D is ambiguous. V was pared by 0 bases and J by 0 bases, with 9 bases between. The CDR3 spans 15 residues. CDR1 MGHRA and CDR2 YSYEKL come from the germline V gene. The CDR3 nucleotides are TGCGCCAGCAGCCAAGAGCGACTGATCTCCTACGAGCAGTACTTC. It encodes CASSQERLISYEQYF.

This rearrangement joins TRBV6-5 to TRBJ2-3; 9 bases match TRBD1. The J segment lost 4 bases and the V segment lost 4 bases, leaving 9 bases of the junction unmatched. CDR1 and CDR2 from the germline V gene are MNHEY and SVGAGI. The CDR3 contains 16 residues. CDR3 protein: CASSSRPGQGPDTQYF. The CDR3 DNA sequence: TGTGCCAGCAGTTCTCGACCGGGACAGGGACCAGATACGCAGTATTTT.

The chain has TRBV6-4 and TRBJ2-1, with unresolved D. The CDR3 is 12 residues long. Trimming cost V 5 bases and J 9 bases, with 11 bases left between them. Germline V gene data show CDR1 as MRHNA and CDR2 as SNTAGT. The CDR3 loop is CASSLPGGEQFF. The CDR3 nucleotides read TGTGCCAGCAGTTTGCCCGGTGGTGAGCAGTTCTTC.

The chain couples TRBV7-9 to TRBJ2-7, with TRBD2 as a possible D gene (6 bases). Germline-derived CDR1 and CDR2 are SEHNR and FQNEAQ (reference sequence). The CDR3 length is 15 residues. Trimming cost V 6 bases and J 6 bases, with 21 bases left between them. The CDR3 is CASSPPLGGTAEQYF. CDR3 sequence (DNA): TGTGCCAGCAGTCCCCCCCTAGGAGGGACGGCCGAGCAGTACTTC.

The genes are TRBV5-1 and TRBJ2-1, with D maybe TRBD2 (6 bases). Germline values: CDR1 SGHRS, CDR2 YFSETQ. The V end lost 4 bases, the J end lost 0 bases, and 14 bases lay between the germline ends. This CDR3 is built from 16 residues. In DNA form, the CDR3 reads TGCGCCAGCAGCGGAAACTGGCGGGGCTCCTACAATGAGCAGTTCTTC. Its translation is CASSGNWRGSYNEQFF. Looking up the rest from reference TRBV5-1 and TRBJ2-1 gives the full variable domain: KAGVTQTPRYLIKTRGQQVTLSCSPISGHRSVSWYQQTPGQGLQFLFEYFSETQRNKGNFPGRFSGRQFSNSRSEMNVSTLELGDSALYLCASSGNWRGSYNEQFFGPGTRLTVL.

The gene calls are TRBV7-9 and TRBJ1-1; a possible D gene is TRBD1 (6 bases). The V end lost 5 bases, the J end lost 8 bases, and 9 bases lay between the germline ends. Germline V gives CDR1 SEHNR, CDR2 FQNEAQ (reference sequence). The CDR3 loop spans 11 amino acids. The CDR3 loop reads CASSGRGEAFF. The CDR3 nucleotides are TGTGCCAGCAGCGGCAGGGGAGAAGCTTTCTTT.

Here the CDR3 DNA reads TGTGCCAGCAGTGAGGCCCTAGCGGGAGGGCCCTCAGATACGCAGTATTTT. The encoded protein is CASSEALAGGPSDTQYF. This chain connects TRBV27 to TRBJ2-3; TRBD2 matches 12 bases. With 5 bases clipped from V and 4 bases from J, the junction kept 10 bases outside the gene matches. CDR3 length: 17 amino acids. Germline lookup yields CDR1 MNHEY and CDR2 SMNVEV (reference sequence).

This clone turned up a few times. The rearrangement links TRBV6-5 to TRBJ2-7; D tentatively reads TRBD1 or TRBD2 (5 bases each). Trimming removed 4 bases at V and 6 bases at J, with 13 bases between. The CDR3 sequence is 13 residues long. From germline, CDR1 is MNHEY and CDR2 SVGAGI. The CDR3 coding sequence is TGTGCCAGCAGTTGGGACGGTCTTGTCGAGCAGTACTTC. It translates to CASSWDGLVEQYF.

The genes are TRBV7-3 and TRBJ2-3, with no clear D. Trimming pared 5 bases from V and 2 bases from J, leaving 14 bases between. This CDR3 contains 15 residues. From germline, CDR1 is SGHTA and CDR2 FQGTGA. The CDR3 coding sequence is TGTGCCAGCAGCGTAATGTTGGGTAACACAGATACGCAGTATTTT. It is translated as CASSVMLGNTDTQYF.

This chain connects TRBV7-9 to TRBJ1-1, with TRBD1 matching over 8 bases. The CDR3 covers 15 residues. V was clipped by 2 bases and J by 4 bases; unmatched bases: 6. CDR1 and CDR2 (germline): SEHNR, FQNEAQ (reference sequence). The CDR3 DNA follows: TGTGCCAGCAGCTTATCAGGACAGGGAGTCACTGAAGCTTTCTTT. Amino acid sequence: CASSLSGQGVTEAFF.

This chain connects TRBV5-1 to TRBJ2-5; TRBD1 aligns across 11 bases. CDR3 length equals 16 residues. Germline trimming cut 0 bases from V and 4 bases from J; bases unmatched to any gene: 5. Germline V CDR1 and CDR2: SGHRS, YFSETQ. The DNA for the CDR3 is TGCGCCAGCAGCTTGGCGGGACAGGGGGTTGGAGAGACCCAGTACTTC. It specifies CASSLAGQGVGETQYF.

The V and J genes are TRBV29-1 and TRBJ2-7; D is possibly TRBD2 (6 bases). CDR3 size: 13 residues. Germline CDR1 and CDR2: SQVTM and ANQGSEA. V shed 7 bases and J shed 3 bases, with 16 bases lying between them. The CDR3 region is CSGAGGRDYEQYF. CDR3 sequence (DNA): TGCAGCGGAGCAGGAGGGAGAGACTACGAGCAGTACTTC.

V is TRBV9 and J is TRBJ2-1; no clear D. Germline V gives CDR1 SGDLS, CDR2 YYNGEE. Trimming left V 0 bases short and J 6 bases short, with 13 bases between. CDR3 length equals 15 residues. This CDR3 reads CASSVGLDLSNEQFF. The CDR3, as DNA: TGTGCCAGCAGCGTAGGGTTGGATCTGTCCAATGAGCAGTTCTTC.

This chain joins TRBV29-1 and TRBJ2-3; 7 bases fit TRBD2. Unmatched junction bases numbered 14, after V lost 4 bases and J lost 4 bases. The germline gives CDR1 SQVTM, CDR2 ANQGSEA. This CDR3 spans 16 amino acids. The CDR3 sequence: CSVGAGRALVPDTQYF. As DNA, the CDR3 is TGCAGCGTTGGTGCAGGGAGGGCTCTAGTGCCAGATACGCAGTATTTT.

This clone was recorded once. The rearrangement links TRBV30 to TRBJ2-5; TRBD1 might be the D (7 bases). V lost 7 bases and J lost 1, with 16 bases in between. The germline V gene has CDR1 GTSNPN and CDR2 SVGIG (reference sequence). This CDR3 is built from 14 residues. The CDR3 nucleotides read TGTGCCTCGGAAACGGGGGACAGCCAAGAGACCCAGTACTTC. Amino acids: CASETGDSQETQYF.

The chain employs TRBV6-5 and TRBJ2-7; unclear D gene. Per germline, CDR1 MNHEY and CDR2 SVGAGI. Trimming stripped 5 bases from V and 0 bases from J, with 8 bases between. The CDR3 spans 13 residues. The CDR3 region is CASSQQSSYEQYF. The CDR3 coding sequence is TGTGCCAGCAGTCAACAGAGCTCCTACGAGCAGTACTTC.

This chain uses TRBV6-6 with TRBJ2-2; D remains unclear. The germline gives CDR1 MNHNY, CDR2 SVGAGI (reference sequence). Trimming pared 4 bases from V and 6 bases from J, leaving 9 bases between. This CDR3 contains 13 residues. CDR3 in amino acids: CASSLHGAGELFF. As DNA, the CDR3 is TGTGCCAGCAGTTTGCACGGCGCCGGGGAGCTGTTTTTT.

The chain's CDR3 is CSVEAGDGYEQYF. The CDR3 region has the DNA TGCAGCGTTGAAGCGGGAGACGGCTACGAGCAGTACTTC. The chain couples TRBV29-1 to TRBJ2-7; the D gene is possibly TRBD2 (6 bases). From germline, CDR1 is SQVTM and CDR2 ANQGSEA. This CDR3 contains 13 residues. V lost 1 base, J lost 3 bases, and 10 bases lay in between.

The chain uses TRBV10-2 and TRBJ2-7; 12 nucleotides line up with TRBD2. Trimming took 3 bases from V and 7 from J; bases not matched to a gene: 7. CDR3 size: 15 residues. Looked up from germline, CDR1 is WSHSY and CDR2 is SAAADI. Here the CDR3 reads CASSDPTSGSGEQYF. The CDR3 DNA is TGCGCCAGCAGTGACCCGACTAGCGGGAGTGGTGAGCAGTACTTC.

The chain joins TRBV2 to TRBJ2-7; 7 bases align to TRBD1. V shed 4 bases and J 2 bases; nucleotides not matched to a gene: 5. Germline CDR1 and CDR2: SNHLY and FYNNEI. CDR3 length: 14 residues. The CDR3 DNA follows: TGTGCCAGCAGTGGAGACAGGGTCACCTACGAGCAGTACTTC. Its protein is CASSGDRVTYEQYF.

The V and J genes are TRBV29-1 and TRBJ2-7; D is possibly TRBD2 (6 bases). The CDR3 runs 14 residues. Per the germline V gene, CDR1 is SQVTM and CDR2 is ANQGSEA. The V end was cut by 5 bases, the J end by 0 bases, with 14 bases between. The CDR3 nucleotides are TGCAGCGTTCCTCACGACGGGAGCTCCTACGAGCAGTACTTC. Translation gives CSVPHDGSSYEQYF.

The V and J genes are TRBV5-1 and TRBJ2-5; unclear D gene. This CDR3 spans 16 amino acids. CDR1 SGHRS and CDR2 YFSETQ come from the germline V gene. Trimming stripped 3 bases from V and 1 base from J, with 16 bases between. This CDR3 reads CASSWGERSIQETQYF. CDR3 nucleotide sequence: TGCGCCAGCAGCTGGGGTGAACGTTCGATCCAAGAGACCCAGTACTTC.

The chain recombines TRBV27 with TRBJ2-7, with D possibly TRBD1 on 5 matching bases. Deletions cut 5 bases from V and 0 bases from J, with 8 bases between. The CDR3 is 13 amino acids. The germline V gene encodes CDR1 MNHEY and CDR2 SMNVEV (reference sequence). The CDR3 sequence is CASSGADSYEQYF. The CDR3 DNA reads TGTGCCAGCAGTGGGGCGGACTCCTACGAGCAGTACTTC.

This clone was detected only a few times. The rearrangement uses TRBV14 and TRBJ2-1; D gene ambiguous. Germline-derived CDR1 and CDR2 are SGHDN and FVKESK. The CDR3 covers 12 residues. V dropped 2 bases and J dropped 6 bases, with 5 bases sitting between them. The DNA for the CDR3 is TGTGCCAGCAGCCAATCTCTCAATGAGCAGTTCTTC. This codes for CASSQSLNEQFF.

As concerns this clone: This same CDR3 is encoded by further DNA sequences in the sample. The chain is built from TRBV19 and TRBJ1-1; D is ambiguous. Germline CDR1 and CDR2: LNHDA and SQIVND (reference sequence). This CDR3 has 12 amino acids. The V and J ends lost 3 bases and 1 base respectively, with 3 bases between them. The CDR3 sequence is CASSIRNTEAFF. The DNA of the CDR3 is TGTGCCAGTAGTATCAGGAACACTGAAGCTTTCTTT.